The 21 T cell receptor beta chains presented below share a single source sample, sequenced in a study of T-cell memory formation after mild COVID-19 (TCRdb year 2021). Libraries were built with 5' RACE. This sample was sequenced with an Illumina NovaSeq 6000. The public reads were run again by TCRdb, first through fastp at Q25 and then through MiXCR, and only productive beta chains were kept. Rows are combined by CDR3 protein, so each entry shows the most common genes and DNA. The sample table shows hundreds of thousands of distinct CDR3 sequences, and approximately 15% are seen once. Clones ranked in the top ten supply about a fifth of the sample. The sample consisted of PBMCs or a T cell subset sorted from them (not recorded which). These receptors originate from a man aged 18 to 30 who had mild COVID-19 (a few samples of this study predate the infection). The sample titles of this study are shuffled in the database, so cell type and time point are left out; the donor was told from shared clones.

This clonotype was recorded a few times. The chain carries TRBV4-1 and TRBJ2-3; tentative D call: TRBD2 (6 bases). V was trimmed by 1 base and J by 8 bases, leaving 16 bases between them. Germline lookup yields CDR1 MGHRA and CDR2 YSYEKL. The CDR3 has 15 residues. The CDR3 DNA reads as TGCGCCAGCAGCCAAGCTAGCGCTCCAAAGGGTACGCAGTATTTT. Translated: CASSQASAPKGTQYF.

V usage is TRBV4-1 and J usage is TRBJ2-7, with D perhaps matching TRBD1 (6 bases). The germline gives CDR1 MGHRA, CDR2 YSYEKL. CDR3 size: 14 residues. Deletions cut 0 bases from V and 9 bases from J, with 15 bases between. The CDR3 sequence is CASSQDHRDTGQYV. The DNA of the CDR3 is TGCGCCAGCAGCCAAGATCACCGGGACACTGGGCAGTACGTC.

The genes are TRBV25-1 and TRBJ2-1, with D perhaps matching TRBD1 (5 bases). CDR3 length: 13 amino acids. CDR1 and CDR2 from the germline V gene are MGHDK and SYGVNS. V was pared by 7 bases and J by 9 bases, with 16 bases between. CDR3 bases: TGTGCCAGCAAACAGGCCTCGAGGAGTGAGCAGTTCTTC. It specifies CASKQASRSEQFF. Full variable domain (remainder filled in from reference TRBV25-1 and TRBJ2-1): EADIYQTPRYLVIGTGKKITLECSQTMGHDKMYWYQQDPGMELHLIHYSYGVNSTEKGDLSSESTVSRIRTEHFPLTLESARPSHTSQYLCASKQASRSEQFFGPGTRLTVL.

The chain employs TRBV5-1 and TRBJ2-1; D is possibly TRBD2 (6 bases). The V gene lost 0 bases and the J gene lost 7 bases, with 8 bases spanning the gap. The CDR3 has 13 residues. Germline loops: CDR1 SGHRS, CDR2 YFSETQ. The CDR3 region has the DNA TGCGCCAGCAGCTTGGAAGGGAGGAATGAGCAGTTCTTC. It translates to CASSLEGRNEQFF.

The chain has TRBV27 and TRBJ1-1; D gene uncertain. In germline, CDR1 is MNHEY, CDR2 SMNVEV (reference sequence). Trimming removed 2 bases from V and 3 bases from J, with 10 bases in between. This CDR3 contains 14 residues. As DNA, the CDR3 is TGTGCCAGCAGTTTAGATTTTCCGTACACTGAAGCTTTCTTT. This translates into CASSLDFPYTEAFF.

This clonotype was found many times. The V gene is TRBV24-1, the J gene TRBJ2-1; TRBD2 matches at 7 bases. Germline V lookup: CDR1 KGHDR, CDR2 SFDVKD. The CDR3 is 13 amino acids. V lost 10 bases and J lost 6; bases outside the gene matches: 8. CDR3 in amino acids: CATEPPGGNEQFF. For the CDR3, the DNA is TGTGCCACAGAACCCCCGGGGGGCAATGAGCAGTTCTTC.

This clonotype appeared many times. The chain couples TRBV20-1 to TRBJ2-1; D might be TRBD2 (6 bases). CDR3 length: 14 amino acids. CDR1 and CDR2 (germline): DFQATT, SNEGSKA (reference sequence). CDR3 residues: CSRRTTVRPNEQFF. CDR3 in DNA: TGCAGCCGGCGGACTACCGTCCGGCCGAATGAGCAGTTCTTC.

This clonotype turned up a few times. CDR3: CASSRNRDGVYTF. CDR3 DNA sequence: TGTGCCAGCAGCCGGAATAGGGACGGTGTGTACACCTTC. J is TRBJ1-2 and V is TRBV6-5; a possible D gene is TRBD1 (5 bases). CDR1 is MNHEY, CDR2 SVGAGI, per germline. The CDR3 has 13 amino acids. Deletions cut 6 bases from V and 11 bases from J, with 19 bases between.

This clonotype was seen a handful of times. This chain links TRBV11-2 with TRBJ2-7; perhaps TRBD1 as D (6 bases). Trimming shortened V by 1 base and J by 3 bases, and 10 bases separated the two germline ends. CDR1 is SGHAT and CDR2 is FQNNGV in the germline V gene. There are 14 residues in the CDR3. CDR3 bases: TGTGCCAGCAGCTTAGCCATAGGGGGCTACGAGCAGTACGTC. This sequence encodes CASSLAIGGYEQYV.

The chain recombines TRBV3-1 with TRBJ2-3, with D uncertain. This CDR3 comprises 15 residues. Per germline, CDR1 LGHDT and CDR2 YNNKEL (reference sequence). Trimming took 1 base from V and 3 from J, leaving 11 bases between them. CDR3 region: CASSQGLRPTDTQYF. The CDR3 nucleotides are TGTGCCAGCAGCCAAGGGCTTCGCCCTACAGATACGCAGTATTTT.

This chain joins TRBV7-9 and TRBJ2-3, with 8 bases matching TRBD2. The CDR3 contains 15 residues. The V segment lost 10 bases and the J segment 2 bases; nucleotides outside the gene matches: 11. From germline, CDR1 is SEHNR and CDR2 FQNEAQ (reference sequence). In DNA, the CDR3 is TGTGCCACGACGACTACGGGAGGGAACACAGATACGCAGTATTTT. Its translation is CATTTTGGNTDTQYF.

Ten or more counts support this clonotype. The CDR3 nucleotides are TGCGCCAGCAGCCAAATGGGGGGGCCCGGACGCACAGATACGCAGTATTTT. This sequence encodes CASSQMGGPGRTDTQYF. The genes are TRBV4-1 and TRBJ2-3; D is perhaps TRBD2 (7 bases). With 2 bases removed from V and 1 base from J, the gap between germline ends came to 16 bases. This CDR3 has 17 residues. The V gene's germline CDR1 is MGHRA and CDR2 YSYEKL.

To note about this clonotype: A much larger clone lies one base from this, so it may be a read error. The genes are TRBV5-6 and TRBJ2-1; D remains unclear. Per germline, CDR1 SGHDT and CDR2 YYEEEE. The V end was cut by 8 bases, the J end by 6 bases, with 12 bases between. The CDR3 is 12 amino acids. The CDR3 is CASTHRANEQFF. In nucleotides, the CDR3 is TGTGCCAGTACGCACCGGGCCAATGAGCAGTTCTTC.

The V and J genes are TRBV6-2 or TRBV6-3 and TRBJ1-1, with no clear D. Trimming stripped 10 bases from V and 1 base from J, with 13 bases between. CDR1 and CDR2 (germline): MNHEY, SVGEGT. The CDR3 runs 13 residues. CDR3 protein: CAIGRNRNTEAFF. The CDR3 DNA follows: TGTGCCATCGGCCGTAACAGGAACACTGAAGCTTTCTTT.

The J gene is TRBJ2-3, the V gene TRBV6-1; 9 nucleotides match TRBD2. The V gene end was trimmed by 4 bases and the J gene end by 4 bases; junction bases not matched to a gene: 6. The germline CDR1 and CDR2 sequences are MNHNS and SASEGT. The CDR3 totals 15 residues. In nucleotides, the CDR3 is TGTGCCAGCAGTGTCGGGCGGGGGGGCCCAGATACGCAGTATTTT. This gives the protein CASSVGRGGPDTQYF.

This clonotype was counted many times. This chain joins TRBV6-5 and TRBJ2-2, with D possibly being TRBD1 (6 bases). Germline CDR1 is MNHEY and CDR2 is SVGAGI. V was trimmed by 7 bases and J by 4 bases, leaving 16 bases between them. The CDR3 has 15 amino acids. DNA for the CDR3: TGTGCCAGCACCCTAAGGGCAGGGGCCACCGGGGAGCTGTTTTTT. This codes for CASTLRAGATGELFF.

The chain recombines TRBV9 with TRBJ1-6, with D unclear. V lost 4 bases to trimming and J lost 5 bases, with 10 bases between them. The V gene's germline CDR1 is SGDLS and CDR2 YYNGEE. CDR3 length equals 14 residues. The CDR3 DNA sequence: TGTGCCAGCAGCCCTACTGGACATAATTCACCCCTCCACTTT. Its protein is CASSPTGHNSPLHF.

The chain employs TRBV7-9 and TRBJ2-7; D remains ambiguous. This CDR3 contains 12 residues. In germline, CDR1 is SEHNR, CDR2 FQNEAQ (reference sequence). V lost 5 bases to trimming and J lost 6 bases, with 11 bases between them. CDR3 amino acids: CASSLGVGEQYV. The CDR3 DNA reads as TGTGCCAGCAGCCTTGGGGTTGGCGAGCAGTACGTC.

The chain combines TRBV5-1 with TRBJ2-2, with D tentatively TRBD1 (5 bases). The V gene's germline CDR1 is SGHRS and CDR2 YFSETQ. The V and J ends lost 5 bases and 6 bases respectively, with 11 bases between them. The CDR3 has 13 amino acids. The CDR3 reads CASSPRVSGELFF. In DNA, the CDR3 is TGCGCCAGCAGTCCCAGGGTATCCGGGGAGCTGTTTTTT.

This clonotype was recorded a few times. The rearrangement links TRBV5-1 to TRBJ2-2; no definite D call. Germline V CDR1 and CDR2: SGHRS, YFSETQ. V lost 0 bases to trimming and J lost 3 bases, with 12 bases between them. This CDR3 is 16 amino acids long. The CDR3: CASSLAPGSHTGELFF. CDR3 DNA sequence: TGCGCCAGCAGCTTGGCTCCCGGTTCGCACACCGGGGAGCTGTTTTTT.

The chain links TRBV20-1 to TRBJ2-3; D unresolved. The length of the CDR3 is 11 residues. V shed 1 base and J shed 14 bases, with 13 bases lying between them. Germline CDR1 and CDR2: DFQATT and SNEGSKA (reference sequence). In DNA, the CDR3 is TGCAGTGCTAGAGGGCGAGGTTCTACGTATTTT. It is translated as CSARGRGSTYF.